This T cell receptor beta chain was obtained from a study of Ad26.COV2.S vaccination and SARS-CoV-2 variants. Sequencing used immunoSEQ multiplex PCR; TCRdb keeps in-frame clones, though not all of them. The sample shows about 350,000 clones, about 91% of them seen only once. Overall study results and limits: Breadth of non-spike TCRs did not differ between vaccinees and placebo recipients. Spike-specific TCR breadth was greater in vaccine than placebo recipients. Analyses of TCR breadth and depth may have underestimated total T cell responses.

CDR1 and CDR2 (germline): SGDLS, YYNGEE. The CDR3 has 13 amino acids. J gave up 2 bases and V 3 bases, and 2 bases lay outside the gene matches. This clone appeared once. The antigen is not known. The receptor's source is a human donor who had recovered from COVID-19. The V gene is TRBV9, the J gene TRBJ2-7; 7 bases map to TRBD1. The sequenced sample was peripheral blood, obtained after recovery from COVID-19. In nucleotides, the CDR3 is TGTGCCAGCAGCGGGGGGACAGCCTACGAGCAGTACTTC. This gives the protein CASSGGTAYEQYF.